The 17 T cell receptor beta chains reported below all come from one sample, sequenced in a study of T cells in Graves' hyperthyroidism and ophthalmopathy. Amplified regions were TCR beta CDR3 sequences from RNA transcripts. A set of HTBI primers served as the primers for a first-round RT-PCR of the TCR CDR3. In TCRdb, the multiplex PCR reads were re-called with MiXCR into one record per CDR3 protein. The sample includes hundreds of thousands of distinct CDR3 sequences, 11% to 15% of them seen just once. Sequencing was done on a sample of blood. The receptors originated from a woman aged 40 to 50 with Graves' hyperthyroidism.

The rearrangement links TRBV20-1 to TRBJ1-5; no definite D call. The V gene lost 1 base and the J gene lost 3 bases, with 7 bases spanning the gap. Germline CDR1 reads DFQATT; CDR2 reads SNEGSKA (reference sequence). This CDR3 spans 13 amino acids. CDR3 in DNA: TGCAGTGCTAGAGGACATAACAATCAGCCCCAGCATTTT. Amino acid sequence: CSARGHNNQPQHF.

This clonotype was seen more than once but under ten times. Possible read error: a much larger clone is one base away. This chain uses TRBV3-1 with TRBJ2-6; TRBD1 matches at 7 bases. Germline values: CDR1 LGHDT, CDR2 YNNKEL (reference sequence). V lost 7 bases and J lost 0; bases outside the gene matches: 9. The CDR3 consists of 17 residues. The CDR3 protein is CASNRWTGDSGANVLTF. CDR3 bases: TGTGCCAGCAACCGATGGACAGGAGACTCTGGGGCCAACGTCCTGACTTTC.

Notes on this clonotype: This sequence may be a read error, since a much larger clone differs from it by one base. CDR3 amino acids: CSAWDRGYEQYF. In nucleotides, the CDR3 is TGCAGTGCTTGGGACAGGGGCTACGAGCAGTACTTC. The chain joins TRBV20-1 to TRBJ2-7, with 10 positions matching TRBD1. Germline CDR1 reads DFQATT; CDR2 reads SNEGSKA (reference sequence). With V trimmed by 5 bases and J by 3 bases, 1 base remained unmatched. This CDR3 is built from 12 residues.

This clonotype was picked up a small number of times. The CDR3 DNA sequence: TGTGCCAGCAGCTTAATGTATGGACTAGCGGGAGTAAGGTCCTACAATGAGCAGTTCTTC. As protein: CASSLMYGLAGVRSYNEQFF. V gene TRBV7-9 combines with J gene TRBJ2-1; 13 bases are shared with TRBD2. CDR3 length: 20 residues. The V segment lost 2 bases and the J segment 1 base; nucleotides outside the gene matches: 11. Germline CDR1 reads SEHNR; CDR2 reads FQNEAQ (reference sequence).

The sample holds many counts of this clonotype. The chain joins TRBV2 to TRBJ1-5; D may be TRBD1 (5 bases). The V end was cut by 6 bases, the J end by 4 bases, with 10 bases between. CDR1 is SNHLY and CDR2 is FYNNEI in the germline V gene. CDR3 length: 13 amino acids. The CDR3: CASSQGANQPQHF. The CDR3, as DNA: TGTGCCAGCAGCCAAGGGGCAAATCAGCCCCAGCATTTT. Supplemented by reference TRBV2 and TRBJ1-5, the full variable domain reads EPEVTQTPSHQVTQMGQEVILRCVPISNHLYFYWYRQILGQKVEFLVSFYNNEISEKSEIFDDQFSVERPDGSNFTLKIRSTKLEDSAMYFCASSQGANQPQHFGDGTRLSIL.

This clonotype occurred many times. This CDR3 is CASSLDGEVNTEAFF. As DNA, the CDR3 is TGCGCCAGCAGCTTGGATGGGGAGGTGAACACTGAAGCTTTCTTT. This chain uses TRBV5-1 with TRBJ1-1; D is ambiguous. Trimming removed 0 bases from V and 0 bases from J, with 9 bases in between. CDR3 length: 15 amino acids. The germline CDR1 and CDR2 sequences are SGHRS and YFSETQ.

To note about this clonotype: The junction departs from germline at one end; a sequencing error may be responsible. The V gene is TRBV10-3, the J gene TRBJ2-1; D unresolved. Looked up from germline, CDR1 is ENHRY and CDR2 is SYGVKD. The CDR3 is 12 amino acids. For the CDR3, the DNA is TGTGCCATCAGTGATTATTTCGTAGGGCAGCTCTTC. Amino acid sequence: CAISDYFVGQLF.

In this sample, this clonotype turned up many times. The chain employs TRBV18 and TRBJ2-7; 8 positions match TRBD2. The ends lost 1 base at V and 5 bases at J; junction bases unmatched: 1. Germline CDR1 is KGHSH and CDR2 is LQKENI. The CDR3 loop spans 13 amino acids. CDR3 sequence (DNA): TGTGCCAGCTCACCACAAGCGGGAGACGAGCAGTACTTC. Its protein is CASSPQAGDEQYF.

This clonotype was seen at least ten times. The J gene is TRBJ2-3, the V gene TRBV18; D gene ambiguous. The V gene lost 4 bases and the J gene lost 3 bases, with 5 bases spanning the gap. The CDR3 consists of 12 residues. CDR1 and CDR2 from the germline V gene are KGHSH and LQKENI. DNA for the CDR3: TGTGCCAGCTCACTGTGGACAGATACGCAGTATTTT. Translating it yields CASSLWTDTQYF.

Ten or more counts support this clonotype. The rearrangement uses TRBV20-1 and TRBJ1-1; D is unclear. CDR1 DFQATT and CDR2 SNEGSKA come from the germline V gene (reference sequence). V gave up 5 bases and J gave up 5 bases, with 9 bases separating them. CDR3 length equals 11 residues. The CDR3 is CSAGRDTEAFF. The CDR3 DNA reads TGCAGTGCTGGGAGGGATACTGAAGCTTTCTTT.

This clonotype has just a few counts. The J gene is TRBJ2-7, the V gene TRBV20-1; no firm D call. This CDR3 contains 18 residues. Trimming cost V 2 bases and J 2 bases, with 25 bases left between them. CDR1 DFQATT and CDR2 SNEGSKA come from the germline V gene (reference sequence). CDR3 sequence reads: CSARSRPEEVGGPYEQYF. In DNA, the CDR3 is TGCAGTGCTAGAAGCCGCCCCGAGGAAGTGGGCGGACCCTACGAGCAGTACTTC.

The chain recombines TRBV20-1 with TRBJ2-3, with D uncertain. Germline V gene lookup returns CDR1 DFQATT and CDR2 SNEGSKA (reference sequence). This CDR3 contains 11 residues. V was trimmed by 4 bases and J by 6 bases, leaving 8 bases between them. CDR3 amino acids: CSANQGDTQYF. The CDR3 DNA is TGCAGTGCTAATCAAGGTGATACGCAGTATTTT.

This clonotype was observed at least ten times. V gene TRBV5-1 combines with J gene TRBJ2-6, with D uncertain. CDR3 length: 14 residues. In germline, CDR1 is SGHRS, CDR2 YFSETQ. V was trimmed by 0 bases and J by 0 bases, leaving 1 base between them. CDR3 nucleotide sequence: TGCGCCAGCAGCTTGGACTCTGGGGCCAACGTCCTGACTTTC. Residues: CASSLDSGANVLTF.

This clonotype was recorded a few times. V and J are TRBV29-1 and TRBJ2-5, with 9 bases fitting TRBD1. CDR3 length: 12 residues. V gave up 1 base and J gave up 9 bases; unmatched junction bases: 3. Germline CDR1 reads SQVTM; CDR2 reads ANQGSEA. Written as DNA, the CDR3 is TGCAGCGTTGAAGGACAGGGGGGGGCCCAGTACTTC. Translation gives CSVEGQGGAQYF.

This clonotype was seen repeatedly, ten times or more. J is TRBJ2-7 and V is TRBV6-1; 11 nucleotides align to TRBD2. Per germline, CDR1 MNHNS and CDR2 SASEGT. The CDR3 totals 16 residues. V shed 5 bases, J shed 2 bases, and the junction held 8 bases outside the gene matches. The CDR3 reads CASSSLLAGDPYEQYF. CDR3 sequence (DNA): TGTGCCAGCAGTTCCCTACTAGCGGGAGACCCCTACGAGCAGTACTTC.

This clonotype was observed at least ten times. J is TRBJ1-2 and V is TRBV7-9; the match to TRBD1 covers 7 bases. Looked up from germline, CDR1 is SEHNR and CDR2 is FQNEAQ (reference sequence). CDR3 length: 15 residues. V lost 1 base and J lost 7; bases outside the gene matches: 9. The CDR3 loop is CASSLGEGALGGYTF. For the CDR3, the DNA is TGTGCCAGCAGCTTAGGCGAGGGGGCGTTGGGTGGCTACACCTTC.

This clonotype turned up a few times. A read error is possible here, since a much larger clone lies one base away. The V call is TRBV28, the J call TRBJ1-5; D unclear. Germline-derived CDR1 and CDR2 are MDHEN and SYDVKM. The CDR3 spans 13 residues. Trimming took off 7 bases at V and 0 bases at J, with 7 bases between the two ends. This chain's CDR3 is CASMRDSNQPQHF. The CDR3 DNA reads as TGTGCCAGCATGAGGGATAGCAATCAGCCCCAGCATTTT.